The source of this TCR beta chain is a study of neurological immune-mediated disorders. Per germline, CDR1 SGHRS and CDR2 YFSETQ. V shed 0 bases and J shed 0 bases, with 16 bases lying between them. This CDR3 has 19 residues. This clonotype was seen ten or more times. As yet, its antigen is unknown. The sample's time point: longitudinal time-point 2. 5'RACE with 10-nucleotide random UMIs produced the cDNA. One entry per CDR3 protein, called by TCRdb with MiXCR from the 5' RACE reads. This table holds 65,000 to 95,000 distinct CDR3 sequences, 5% to 6.5% found once. General study points: No clinical or MRI feature was associated with the multiple sclerosis repertoire cluster.

The source of this sequence is a woman between 55 and 75 years old with multiple sclerosis. V gene TRBV5-1 combines with J gene TRBJ2-6; D gene unclear. Sequenced sample: PBMCs. Here the CDR3 reads CASSLVSFGSSSGANVLTF. The CDR3 DNA follows: TGCGCCAGCAGCTTGGTCTCCTTTGGGTCGAGCTCTGGGGCCAACGTCCTGACTTTC. Looking up the rest from reference TRBV5-1 and TRBJ2-6 gives the full variable domain: KAGVTQTPRYLIKTRGQQVTLSCSPISGHRSVSWYQQTPGQGLQFLFEYFSETQRNKGNFPGRFSGRQFSNSRSEMNVSTLELGDSALYLCASSLVSFGSSSGANVLTFGAGSRLTVL.